Listed here is a single T cell receptor (beta chain). Its antigen remains unknown. This record comes from a study of graft-versus-host responses after intestinal transplantation. In the study overall: Every one of the recipients received anti-thymocyte globulin induction and afterwards took tacrolimus and steroids for around three years. Regarding the study as a whole: Patients with graft-donor T cell macrochimerism had high graft-versus-host to host-versus-graft clonal ratios in allografts. Recipient marrow showed GvH clones, some seen first in ileum or blood.

Sequencing was performed with immunoSEQ multiplex PCR; in TCRdb, only in-frame clones are kept and a portion is missing. The sample shows fewer than 65,000 clones, about 90% of them seen only once. The V gene lost 1 base and the J gene lost 3 bases, with 7 bases spanning the gap. The length of the CDR3 is 13 residues. The germline V gene encodes CDR1 LNHDA and CDR2 SQIVND (reference sequence). The gene calls are TRBV19 and TRBJ2-7; tentative D call: TRBD2 (5 bases). Sequenced material: unstimulated CD4+ T cells sorted from spleen or lymph node cells, taken before transplant. The sequence came from a human donor who was the organ donor for an intestinal transplant. CDR3: CASSIVGSYEQYF. The CDR3 DNA reads as TGTGCCAGTAGTATAGTGGGGAGCTACGAGCAGTACTTC.